This T cell receptor beta chain was identified in a study of blood T cell repertoires in COVID-19. On the study more broadly: Sites across the United States, Italy and Spain contributed samples from acute and convalescent COVID-19. PBMCs, B-cell-depleted T cells, or T cells were the source of the cDNA or gDNA that made up the material.

This CDR3 contains 13 residues. CDR1 and CDR2 from the germline V gene are LNHDA and SQIVND (reference sequence). Trimming shortened V by 6 bases and J by 2 bases, and 10 bases separated the two germline ends. As originally analysed: Amplification from reference gene primers served as the basis for estimated nucleated cell counts. Data came from immunoSEQ multiplex PCR; TCRdb stores just in-frame clones and leaves some out. V, J and clone size were drawn from that table, and D and trimming were deduced from the DNA. The table records 200,000 to 300,000 clones, about nine tenths of them present only once.

Sequenced material: peripheral blood. The TCR originated in a man aged 55 to 69 who had recovered from COVID-19. The V gene is TRBV19, the J gene TRBJ1-1, with D maybe TRBD1 (5 bases). CDR3 residues: CASRSQGNTEAFF. As DNA, the CDR3 is TGTGCCAGTAGAAGCCAGGGTAACACTGAAGCTTTCTTT.